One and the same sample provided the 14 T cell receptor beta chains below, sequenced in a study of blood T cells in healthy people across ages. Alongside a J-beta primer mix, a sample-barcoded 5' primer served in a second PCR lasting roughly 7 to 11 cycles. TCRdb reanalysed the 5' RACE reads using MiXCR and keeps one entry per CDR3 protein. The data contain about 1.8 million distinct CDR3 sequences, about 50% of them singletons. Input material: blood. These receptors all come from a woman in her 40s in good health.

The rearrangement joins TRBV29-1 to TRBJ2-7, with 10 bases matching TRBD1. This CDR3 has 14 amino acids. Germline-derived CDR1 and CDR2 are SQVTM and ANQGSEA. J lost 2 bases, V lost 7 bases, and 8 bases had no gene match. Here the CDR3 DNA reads TGCAGCGCGGGCCCCGGGACAGGGGCCTACGAGCAGTACTTC. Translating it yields CSAGPGTGAYEQYF.

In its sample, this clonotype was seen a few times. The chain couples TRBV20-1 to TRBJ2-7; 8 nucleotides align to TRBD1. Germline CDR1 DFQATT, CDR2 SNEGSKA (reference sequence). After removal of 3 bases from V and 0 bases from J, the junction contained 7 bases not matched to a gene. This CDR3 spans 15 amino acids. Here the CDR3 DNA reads TGCAGTGCTAGGACTACAGGGGGTTACTCCTACGAGCAGTACTTC. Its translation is CSARTTGGYSYEQYF.

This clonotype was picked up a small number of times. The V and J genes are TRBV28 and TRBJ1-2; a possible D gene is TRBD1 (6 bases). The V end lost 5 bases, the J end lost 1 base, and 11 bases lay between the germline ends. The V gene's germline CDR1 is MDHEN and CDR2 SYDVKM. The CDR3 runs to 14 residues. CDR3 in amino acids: CASSEGGLNYGYTF. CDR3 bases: TGTGCCAGCAGTGAGGGGGGCCTTAACTATGGCTACACCTTC.

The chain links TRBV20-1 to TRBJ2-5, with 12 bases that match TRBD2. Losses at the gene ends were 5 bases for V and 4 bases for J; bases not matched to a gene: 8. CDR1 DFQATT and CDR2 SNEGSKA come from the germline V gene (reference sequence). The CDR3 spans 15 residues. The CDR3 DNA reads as TGCAGTGCTGGAGGACTAGCGGGGATGGGAGAGACCCAGTACTTC. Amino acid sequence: CSAGGLAGMGETQYF.

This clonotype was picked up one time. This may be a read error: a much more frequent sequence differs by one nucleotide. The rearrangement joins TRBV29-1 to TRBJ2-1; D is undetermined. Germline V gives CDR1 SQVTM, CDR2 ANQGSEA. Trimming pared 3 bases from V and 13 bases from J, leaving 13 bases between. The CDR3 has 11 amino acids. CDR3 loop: CSVDGRETQFF. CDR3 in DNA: TGCAGCGTTGATGGGCGAGAGACCCAGTTCTTC.

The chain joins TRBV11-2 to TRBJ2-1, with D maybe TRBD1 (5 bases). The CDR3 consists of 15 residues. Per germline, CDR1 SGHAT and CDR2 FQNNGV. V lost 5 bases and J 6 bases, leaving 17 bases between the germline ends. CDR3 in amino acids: CASSRLYRQVNEQFF. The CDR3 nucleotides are TGTGCCAGCAGCCGCCTTTACAGGCAGGTCAATGAGCAGTTCTTC.

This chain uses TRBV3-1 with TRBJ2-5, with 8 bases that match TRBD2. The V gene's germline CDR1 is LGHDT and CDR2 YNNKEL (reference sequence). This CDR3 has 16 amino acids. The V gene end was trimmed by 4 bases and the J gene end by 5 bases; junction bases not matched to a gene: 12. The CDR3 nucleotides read TGTGCCAGCAGCCCGAGGCGACTAGCGTTGGGGGAGACCCAGTACTTC. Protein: CASSPRRLALGETQYF.

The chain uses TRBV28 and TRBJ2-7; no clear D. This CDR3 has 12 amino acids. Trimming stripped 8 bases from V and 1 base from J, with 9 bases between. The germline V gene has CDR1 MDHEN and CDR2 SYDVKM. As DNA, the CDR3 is TGTGCCAGCGGAACAGAGTCCTACGAGCAGTACTTC. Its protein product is CASGTESYEQYF.

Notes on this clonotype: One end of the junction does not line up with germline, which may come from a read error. CDR3 nucleotides: TGTGCCAACAGCTTAACCGGGACAGATGAACGGTACTTC. Encoded protein: CANSLTGTDERYF. V usage is TRBV7-3 and J usage is TRBJ2-4; the match to TRBD1 covers 7 bases. The CDR3 length is 13 residues. Germline-derived CDR1 and CDR2 are SGHTA and FQGTGA.

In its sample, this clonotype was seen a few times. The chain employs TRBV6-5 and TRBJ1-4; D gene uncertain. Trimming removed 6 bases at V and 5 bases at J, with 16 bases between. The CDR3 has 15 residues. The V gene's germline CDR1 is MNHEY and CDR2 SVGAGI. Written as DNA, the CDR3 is TGTGCCAGCAGCCCTTTTGCCCGCTCCAATGAAAAACTGTTTTTT. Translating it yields CASSPFARSNEKLFF.

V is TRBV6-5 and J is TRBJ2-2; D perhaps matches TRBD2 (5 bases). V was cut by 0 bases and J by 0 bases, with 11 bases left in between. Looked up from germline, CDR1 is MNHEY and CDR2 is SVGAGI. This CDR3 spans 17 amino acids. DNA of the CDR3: TGTGCCAGCAGTTACTCGAGACGGAGGACGAACACCGGGGAGCTGTTTTTT. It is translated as CASSYSRRRTNTGELFF.

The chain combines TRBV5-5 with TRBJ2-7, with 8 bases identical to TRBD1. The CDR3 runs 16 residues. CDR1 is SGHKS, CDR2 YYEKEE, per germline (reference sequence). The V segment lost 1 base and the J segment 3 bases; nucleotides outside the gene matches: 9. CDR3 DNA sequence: TGTGCCAGCAGCTTGTATTTCGACAGGGGTATCTACGAGCAGTACTTC. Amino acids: CASSLYFDRGIYEQYF.

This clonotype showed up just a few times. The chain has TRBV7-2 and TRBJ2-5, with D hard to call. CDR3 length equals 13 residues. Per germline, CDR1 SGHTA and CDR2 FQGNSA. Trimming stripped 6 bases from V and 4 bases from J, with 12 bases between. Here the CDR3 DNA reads TGTGCCAGCAGTTCGGAGAATGGAGAGACCCAGTACTTC. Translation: CASSSENGETQYF.

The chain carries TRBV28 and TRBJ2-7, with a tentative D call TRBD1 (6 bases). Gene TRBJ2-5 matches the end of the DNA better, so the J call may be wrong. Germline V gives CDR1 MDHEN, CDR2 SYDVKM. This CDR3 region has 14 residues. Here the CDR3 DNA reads TGTGCCAGCAGTTCCTTGACAGGCCGGGAGACCCAGTACTTC. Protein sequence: CASSSLTGRETQYF.